The 29 T cell receptor beta chains given below trace back to one sample, sequenced in a study of a mutant IDH1 vaccine in newly diagnosed glioma. The protocol was immunoSEQ multiplex PCR, while the TCRdb copy is restricted to in-frame clones and leaves out a portion. Of tens of thousands of clones in the sample, roughly 85% were seen once. Time point given: baseline, week 1 (first vaccination visit). Noted treatment: pre-vaccination baseline after standard-of-care therapy. This specimen consisted of PBMCs, obtained from a glioma patient treated with radiotherapy, temozolomide or both. Every receptor here comes from a woman aged 45-60 years with glioma.

This clone was picked up a small number of times. This sequence joins TRBV7-9 and TRBJ1-1; TRBD1 matches 7 bases. The germline gives CDR1 SEHNR, CDR2 FQNEAQ (reference sequence). The junction had 0 bases not matched to a gene; V was cut back by 8 bases and J by 3 bases. The CDR3 sequence is 11 residues long. CDR3 amino acids: CASQGDTEAFF. CDR3 nucleotide sequence: TGTGCCAGCCAGGGGGACACTGAAGCTTTCTTT.

Only a few counts were recorded for this clone. The chain carries TRBV7-7 and TRBJ2-5; the D call may be TRBD1 or TRBD2 (5 bases each). Germline loops: CDR1 SSHAT, CDR2 FNYEAQ (reference sequence). This CDR3 region has 14 residues. Trimming stripped 5 bases from V and 2 bases from J, with 12 bases between. The CDR3 DNA reads TGTGCCAGCAGCCCGGGGACGGTACAAGAGACCCAGTACTTC. Encoded protein: CASSPGTVQETQYF.

The gene calls are TRBV10-3 and TRBJ1-6; 11 bases agree with TRBD1. Trimming removed 6 bases from V and 5 bases from J; junction bases left unmatched: 3. There are 15 residues in the CDR3. CDR1 ENHRY and CDR2 SYGVKD come from the germline V gene. The DNA for the CDR3 is TGTGCCATCAGCGGGGACAGGGGGGATAATTCACCCCTCCACTTT. As protein: CAISGDRGDNSPLHF.

The chain couples TRBV5-1 to TRBJ2-1, with D tentatively TRBD1 (6 bases). Trimming stripped 0 bases from V and 8 bases from J, with 9 bases between. Germline V lookup: CDR1 SGHRS, CDR2 YFSETQ. The length of the CDR3 is 13 residues. As DNA, the CDR3 is TGCGCCAGCAGCTTGGAAGGGGGTTATGAGCAGTTCTTC. This encodes CASSLEGGYEQFF.

The chain uses TRBV4-1 and TRBJ1-2; D gene uncertain. The length of the CDR3 is 13 residues. The ends were cut back, 8 bases at V and 2 bases at J, with 12 bases in the middle. CDR1 and CDR2 from the germline V gene are MGHRA and YSYEKL. The CDR3 spells CASRFGGNYGYTF. The CDR3 DNA reads as TGCGCCAGCCGATTTGGTGGGAACTATGGCTACACCTTC.

V gene TRBV7-9 combines with J gene TRBJ2-1; unclear D gene. From germline, CDR1 is SEHNR and CDR2 FQNEAQ (reference sequence). The V gene lost 10 bases and the J gene lost 6 bases, with 22 bases spanning the gap. This CDR3 is built from 15 residues. The CDR3 loop is CAIPVGPAKVNEQFF. The DNA for the CDR3 is TGTGCCATCCCTGTCGGCCCCGCAAAGGTCAATGAGCAGTTCTTC.

The chain combines TRBV19 with TRBJ1-5; D is undetermined. Trimming removed 1 base at V and 5 bases at J, with 12 bases between. The germline CDR1 and CDR2 sequences are LNHDA and SQIVND (reference sequence). The CDR3 contains 15 residues. In DNA form, the CDR3 reads TGTGCCAGTAGTATAGTCGGGCAGAACTATCAGCCCCAGCATTTT. Translated: CASSIVGQNYQPQHF.

The genes are TRBV21-1 and TRBJ2-7. TRBV21-1 is an annotated pseudogene. This CDR3 has 14 residues. This chain's CDR3 is CASSIRGDPYEQYF. The CDR3 DNA sequence: TGTGCCAGCAGCATAAGGGGGGATCCCTACGAGCAGTACTTC.

This chain joins TRBV27 and TRBJ2-7; D may match TRBD1 or TRBD2 (5 bases each). This CDR3 spans 13 amino acids. CDR1 and CDR2 (germline): MNHEY, SMNVEV (reference sequence). Trimming removed 5 bases from V and 5 bases from J, with 13 bases in between. The CDR3 DNA reads TGTGCCAGCAGTGGGCAGGGAGTGAACGAGCAGTACTTC. Translating it yields CASSGQGVNEQYF.

This sequence joins TRBV4-1 and TRBJ2-7; D might be TRBD2 (6 bases). Trimming pared 1 base from V and 3 bases from J, leaving 22 bases between. The CDR3 is made up of 18 amino acids. From germline, CDR1 is MGHRA and CDR2 YSYEKL. The DNA for the CDR3 is TGCGCCAGCAGCCAAGTTTTTTTATCGGGACTCGAGAACTACGAGCAGTACTTC. This encodes CASSQVFLSGLENYEQYF.

This sequence joins TRBV7-9 and TRBJ1-1, with D possibly TRBD1 on 5 matching bases. V was shortened by 5 bases and J by 1 base, with 11 bases between the two germline ends. The CDR3 spans 14 residues. Germline lookup yields CDR1 SEHNR and CDR2 FQNEAQ (reference sequence). CDR3 in DNA: TGTGCCAGCAGCCCCAAGGGGTGGAACACTGAAGCTTTCTTT. This codes for CASSPKGWNTEAFF.

The chain is built from TRBV7-2 and TRBJ2-7; D remains ambiguous. The germline V and J ends were trimmed by 5 bases and 3 bases, with 11 bases remaining between them. From germline, CDR1 is SGHTA and CDR2 FQGNSA. This CDR3 comprises 13 residues. CDR3 loop: CASSPETLYEQYF. Here the CDR3 DNA reads TGTGCCAGCAGCCCCGAGACGCTCTACGAGCAGTACTTC.

The gene calls are TRBV7-2 and TRBJ1-2; D may be TRBD1 (5 bases). The length of the CDR3 is 15 residues. V was cut by 4 bases and J by 4 bases, with 16 bases left in between. Per germline, CDR1 SGHTA and CDR2 FQGNSA. CDR3 in amino acids: CASSWRDPGPYGYTF. The CDR3 bases are TGTGCCAGCAGCTGGCGGGACCCCGGTCCCTATGGCTACACCTTC.

The chain employs TRBV6-1 and TRBJ2-7; D remains unclear. V lost 4 bases, J lost 1 base, and 8 bases lay in between. From germline, CDR1 is MNHNS and CDR2 SASEGT. The CDR3 sequence is 13 residues long. The CDR3 nucleotides are TGTGCCAGCAGTGGTAGGGTATCCTACGAGCAGTACTTC. Its protein product is CASSGRVSYEQYF.

This clone came up once. The chain carries TRBV9 and TRBJ1-2; no clear D. CDR1 SGDLS and CDR2 YYNGEE come from the germline V gene. The CDR3 sequence is 12 residues long. Trimming pared 0 bases from V and 6 bases from J, leaving 6 bases between. CDR3 sequence reads: CASSVASDGYTF. The CDR3 DNA sequence: TGTGCCAGCAGCGTAGCCTCGGATGGCTACACCTTC.

V and J are TRBV19 and TRBJ1-6, with 7 bases matching TRBD1. The CDR3 runs 15 residues. With V trimmed by 5 bases and J by 10 bases, 11 bases remained unmatched. Germline lookup yields CDR1 LNHDA and CDR2 SQIVND (reference sequence). The CDR3 coding sequence is TGTGCCAGTAGTCCTCTCGCAGGGGGGAGGTCACCCCTCCACTTT. Its translation: CASSPLAGGRSPLHF.

This rearrangement joins TRBV4-2 to TRBJ1-2; D remains unclear. V shed 1 base and J shed 2 bases, with 5 bases lying between them. The germline gives CDR1 LGHNA, CDR2 YNFKEQ. This CDR3 has 13 residues. In nucleotides, the CDR3 is TGTGCCAGCAGCCAAGGCGTGAACTATGGCTACACCTTC. Translation gives CASSQGVNYGYTF.

The chain has TRBV27 and TRBJ1-5; D is unresolved. The CDR3 sequence is 15 residues long. V dropped 3 bases and J dropped 0 bases, with 9 bases sitting between them. CDR1 and CDR2 (germline): MNHEY, SMNVEV (reference sequence). CDR3 in DNA: TGTGCCAGCAGTTTTATCCGGTTTAGCAATCAGCCCCAGCATTTT. It translates to CASSFIRFSNQPQHF.

Here the CDR3 reads CASSFSGSQETQYF. In DNA, the CDR3 is TGCGCCAGCAGCTTTAGCGGGAGCCAAGAGACCCAGTACTTC. The chain links TRBV5-1 to TRBJ2-5; TRBD2 matches 9 bases. Trimming took 2 bases from V and 1 from J; bases not matched to a gene: 0. Germline assignment: CDR1 SGHRS and CDR2 YFSETQ. The CDR3 loop spans 14 amino acids.

V gene TRBV6-5 combines with J gene TRBJ2-7, with TRBD1 matching 8 bases. The V and J ends lost 5 bases and 7 bases, in that order; junction bases with no gene match: 13. The CDR3 contains 15 residues. The germline gives CDR1 MNHEY, CDR2 SVGAGI. CDR3 DNA sequence: TGTGCCAGCAGTGGGAGCGGCCAGGGGGCGGGAGAGCAGTACTTC. It is translated as CASSGSGQGAGEQYF.

This chain connects TRBV30 to TRBJ1-1; D remains unclear. Germline assignment: CDR1 GTSNPN and CDR2 SVGIG (reference sequence). The CDR3 is made up of 10 amino acids. Trimming took 5 bases from V and 6 from J, leaving 7 bases between them. The DNA for the CDR3 is TGTGCCTGGGGACGGTCTGAAGCTTTCTTT. It specifies CAWGRSEAFF.

The rearrangement uses TRBV4-2 and TRBJ1-3, with a weak D call TRBD1 (6 bases). CDR1 and CDR2 from the germline V gene are LGHNA and YNFKEQ. V was cut by 0 bases and J by 0 bases, with 12 bases left in between. This CDR3 region has 17 residues. CDR3 nucleotides: TGTGCCAGCAGCCAAGAGAGAAGGGGGTTCTCTGGAAACACCATATATTTT. It yields the protein CASSQERRGFSGNTIYF.

This chain joins TRBV7-7 and TRBJ2-2; D not certain. The CDR3 has 16 amino acids. Deletions cut 2 bases from V and 2 bases from J, with 12 bases between. In germline, CDR1 is SSHAT, CDR2 FNYEAQ (reference sequence). The DNA for the CDR3 is TGTGCCAGCAGCTTAACGGACGGAAGAAACACCGGGGAGCTGTTTTTT. Amino acids: CASSLTDGRNTGELFF.

The V call is TRBV9, the J call TRBJ1-2; D gene uncertain. V was cut by 2 bases and J by 4 bases, with 12 bases left in between. CDR3 length equals 14 residues. Germline CDR1 and CDR2: SGDLS and YYNGEE. CDR3 nucleotides: TGTGCCAGCAGCGTTTCTCAGGCAACCTATGGCTACACCTTC. Residues: CASSVSQATYGYTF.

Remarks on this clone: Mismatch with germline at one junction end may stem from a read error. This chain uses TRBV5-1 with TRBJ1-1; 9 bases match TRBD1. The germline gives CDR1 SGHRS, CDR2 YFSETQ. The length of the CDR3 is 15 residues. CDR3 loop: CAGSWGQGMNTEAFF. The CDR3, as DNA: TGCGCCGGCAGCTGGGGACAGGGTATGAACACTGAAGCTTTCTTT.

The chain carries TRBV2 and TRBJ1-5; 7 nucleotides line up with TRBD1. From germline, CDR1 is SNHLY and CDR2 FYNNEI. V was pared by 6 bases and J by 4 bases, with 6 bases of the junction left unmatched. This CDR3 is 14 amino acids long. The CDR3 coding sequence is TGTGCCAGCAGCCCGGGACAGTATAATCAGCCCCAGCATTTT. As protein: CASSPGQYNQPQHF. The whole variable domain, remainder taken from reference TRBV2 and TRBJ1-5, is EPEVTQTPSHQVTQMGQEVILRCVPISNHLYFYWYRQILGQKVEFLVSFYNNEISEKSEIFDDQFSVERPDGSNFTLKIRSTKLEDSAMYFCASSPGQYNQPQHFGDGTRLSIL.

The rearrangement joins TRBV4-3 to TRBJ1-1; D not certain. The V and J ends lost 1 base and 1 base respectively, with 13 bases between them. The CDR3 has 16 residues. Germline CDR1 is LGHNA and CDR2 is YSLEER. In DNA, the CDR3 is TGCGCCAGCAGCCAAGGGAGGCCGGACGAGAACACTGAAGCTTTCTTT. Protein product: CASSQGRPDENTEAFF.

The rearrangement links TRBV6-4 to TRBJ2-1; D might be TRBD1 or TRBD2, each matching 6 bases. Germline loops: CDR1 MRHNA, CDR2 SNTAGT. V was cut by 2 bases and J by 7 bases, with 15 bases left in between. The CDR3 is 15 amino acids. The CDR3 reads CASSDGAGEVNEQFF. CDR3 DNA sequence: TGTGCCAGCAGTGACGGCGCAGGGGAGGTGAATGAGCAGTTCTTC.

The rearrangement uses TRBV19 and TRBJ1-1; the match to TRBD1 covers 7 bases. The CDR3 loop spans 17 amino acids. J was trimmed by 0 bases and V by 6 bases; bases with no gene match: 13. Looked up from germline, CDR1 is LNHDA and CDR2 is SQIVND (reference sequence). For the CDR3, the DNA is TGTGCCAGTAGCTTATATACCAGGGGGTCTATGAACACTGAAGCTTTCTTT. Encoded protein: CASSLYTRGSMNTEAFF.